This TCR beta chain was sequenced during a study of Graves' ophthalmopathy and Graves' hyperthyroidism. Study-wide context: Prior to any treatment, peripheral blood was collected at the time of initial diagnosis.

With 7 bases clipped from V and 10 bases from J, the junction kept 8 bases outside the gene matches. The length of the CDR3 is 13 residues. Germline V CDR1 and CDR2: MDHEN, SYDVKM. This clonotype has a count of ten or more. The authors diagnosed from clinical symptoms, serum thyroxine, TRAb, thyroid ultrasound and orbital computed tomography. The TCR beta CDR3 regions underwent amplification from RNA transcripts. HTBI primers were used in a first-round RT-PCR, which preceded a second-round multiplex PCR. TCRdb re-analysed the multiplex PCR reads in MiXCR, keeping a single row per CDR3 protein. This table holds about 220,000 distinct CDR3 sequences, around a fifth found once.

The source is a woman in her forties or fifties with Graves' ophthalmopathy. J is TRBJ2-4 and V is TRBV28, with TRBD1 matching over 9 bases. The sample taken for sequencing was peripheral blood. CDR3 residues: CASMGQGRPIQYF. In DNA, the CDR3 is TGTGCCAGCATGGGACAGGGCCGCCCGATTCAGTACTTC.